The 9 T cell receptor beta chains presented below share a single source sample, sequenced in a study of blood T cell repertoires in COVID-19. Some clones are missing from TCRdb's copy, which holds only in-frame ones; the method was immunoSEQ multiplex PCR. Seen here are roughly 80,000 clones, approximately 78% observed once, and the top ten hold 20% to 25%. The specimen sequenced was peripheral blood. These receptors were taken from a human donor in a cohort sampled during active COVID-19.

DNA for the CDR3: TGTGCCATCAGTGGTGGGGGACAGGGCCGCACTGAAGCTTTCTTT. Its protein product is CAISGGGQGRTEAFF. V gene TRBV10-3 combines with J gene TRBJ1-1; 9 positions match TRBD1. The CDR3 extends over 15 amino acids. V lost 4 bases to trimming and J lost 4 bases; unmatched junction nucleotides: 7. Germline CDR1 ENHRY, CDR2 SYGVKD.

This clone has just one count. This chain joins TRBV5-1 and TRBJ2-3, with 8 bases fitting TRBD1. Germline V CDR1 and CDR2: SGHRS, YFSETQ. CDR3 length: 17 residues. V was pared by 4 bases and J by 0 bases, with 10 bases of the junction left unmatched. CDR3 sequence reads: CASSLRTGSSSTDTQYF. The CDR3 DNA follows: TGCGCCAGCAGCCTCAGGACAGGGTCATCTAGCACAGATACGCAGTATTTT.

This chain connects TRBV2 to TRBJ2-1, with 8 bases lining up with TRBD1. Germline V gene lookup returns CDR1 SNHLY and CDR2 FYNNEI. This CDR3 is 13 amino acids long. V shed 7 bases, J shed 7 bases, and the junction held 6 bases outside the gene matches. The CDR3 reads CASTGQGINEQFF. The CDR3 DNA is TGTGCCAGCACCGGACAGGGAATTAATGAGCAGTTCTTC.

The chain has TRBV19 and TRBJ1-5; D is possibly TRBD1 (5 bases). The V gene's germline CDR1 is LNHDA and CDR2 SQIVND (reference sequence). V was clipped by 7 bases and J by 2 bases, with 15 bases between them. The CDR3 runs 15 residues. CDR3 coding DNA: TGTGCCAGTAATGATCAAGGGGCTGGCAATCAGCCCCAGCATTTT. Protein: CASNDQGAGNQPQHF. Full variable domain (rest looked up from reference TRBV19 and TRBJ1-5): DGGITQSPKYLFRKEGQNVTLSCEQNLNHDAMYWYRQDPGQGLRLIYYSQIVNDFQKGDIAEGYSVSREKKESFPLTVTSAQKNPTAFYLCASNDQGAGNQPQHFGDGTRLSIL.

The V call is TRBV7-9, the J call TRBJ2-3; tentative D call: TRBD1 (5 bases). CDR3 size: 13 residues. Germline V lookup: CDR1 SEHNR, CDR2 FQNEAQ (reference sequence). V gave up 5 bases and J gave up 6 bases, with 12 bases separating them. CDR3 DNA: TGTGCCAGCAGCGCAGGGCTTTGGGATACGCAGTATTTT. Protein: CASSAGLWDTQYF.

The V gene is TRBV3-1 (or the pseudogene TRBV3-2), the J gene TRBJ1-1; D is unclear. The germline V gene has CDR1 LGHDT and CDR2 YNNKEL (reference sequence). V dropped 1 base and J dropped 10 bases, with 13 bases sitting between them. This CDR3 has 13 residues. As DNA, the CDR3 is TGTGCCAGCAGCCAAGTCCGGTCACGGGGAGCTTTCTTT. Residues: CASSQVRSRGAFF.

The genes are TRBV11-2 and TRBJ2-5; possible D gene TRBD1, 6 bases. V lost 5 bases, J lost 1 base, and 11 bases lay in between. CDR3 length equals 14 residues. Germline assignment: CDR1 SGHAT and CDR2 FQNNGV. This CDR3 is CASSAWDTQETQYF. The CDR3 DNA is TGTGCCAGCAGCGCCTGGGACACCCAAGAGACCCAGTACTTC. Combining the CDR3 with reference TRBV11-2 and TRBJ2-5 gives the whole variable domain EAGVAQSPRYKIIEKRQSVAFWCNPISGHATLYWYQQILGQGPKLLIQFQNNGVVDDSQLPKDRFSAERLKGVDSTLKIQPAKLEDSAVYLCASSAWDTQETQYFGPGTRLLVL.

The rearrangement joins TRBV3-1 (or the pseudogene TRBV3-2) to TRBJ1-3; a possible D gene is TRBD1 (5 bases). Trimming took off 1 base at V and 3 bases at J, with 7 bases between the two ends. Germline-derived CDR1 and CDR2 are LGHDT and YNNKEL (reference sequence). This CDR3 has 14 amino acids. The CDR3 sequence is CASSQAGDGNTIYF. Written as DNA, the CDR3 is TGTGCCAGCAGCCAAGCGGGGGATGGAAACACCATATATTTT.

This rearrangement joins TRBV5-8 to TRBJ2-3; D gene ambiguous. CDR1 is SGHTS and CDR2 is YDEGEE in the germline V gene. The CDR3 is made up of 14 amino acids. V was clipped by 1 base and J by 6 bases, with 12 bases between them. The CDR3, as DNA: TGTGCCAGCAGCTTGTTCGGGTTGGAGGATACGCAGTATTTT. Translation gives CASSLFGLEDTQYF.